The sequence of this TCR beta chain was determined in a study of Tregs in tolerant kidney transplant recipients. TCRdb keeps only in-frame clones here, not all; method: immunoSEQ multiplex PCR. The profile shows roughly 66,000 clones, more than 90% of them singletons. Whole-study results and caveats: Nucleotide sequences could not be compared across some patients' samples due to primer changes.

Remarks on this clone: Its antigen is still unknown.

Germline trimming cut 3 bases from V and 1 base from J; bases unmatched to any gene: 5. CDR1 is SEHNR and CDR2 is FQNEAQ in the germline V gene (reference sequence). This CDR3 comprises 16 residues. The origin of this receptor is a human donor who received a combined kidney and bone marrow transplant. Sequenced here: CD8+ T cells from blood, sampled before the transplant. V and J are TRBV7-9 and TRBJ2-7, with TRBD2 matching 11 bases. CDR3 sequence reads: CASSFIAGGPSYEQYF. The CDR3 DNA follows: TGTGCCAGCAGCTTTATAGCGGGAGGGCCATCCTACGAGCAGTACTTC.